This TCR beta chain stems from a study of T cell responses to AZD1222 COVID-19 vaccine (dated by TCRdb to about 2021). About the study as a whole: AZD1222 recipients with second doses at about 4 weeks or about 12 weeks were pooled, because spike-specific TCR depth and breadth did not differ between schedules. A total of about 240 trial participants underwent TCR sequencing, of whom 207 received two doses of AZD1222 and some 26 received two doses of the MenACWY control vaccine. Trial participants were enrolled into age subgroups of 18-55, 56-69 and 70-plus years, which contained about 150, 28 and 57 TCR-sequenced participants, respectively.

Based on the germline V gene (reference sequence), the CDR1 and CDR2 sequences are LGHDT and YNNKEL. The V and J ends are trimmed by 5 bases and 7 bases, leaving 9 bases between them. From the cysteine through the phenylalanine, the CDR3 covers 11 amino acids. Only the CDR3 portion is preserved as DNA: 33 bases, with reading frame beginning at the first base. This clone was seen only once. Its target antigen remains unknown. No per-base quality is available; no much larger clone lies one base away. What the authors observed across the whole study: After two AZD1222 doses, both the breadth and the depth of spike-specific TCRs were significantly higher than at day 0 and than in MenACWY recipients. Only five to seven AZD1222 recipients were SARS-CoV-2 seropositive at baseline, limiting conclusions about previously exposed vaccinees. The whole spike protein was spanned by vaccine-associated CD4 TCRs, and dominant responses were seen in regions 160-218 and 743-854. Participants were mostly white British, with more females than males. The authors suggested clonal diversity may have been underestimated. Nearly half of unique spike-specific TCRs reportedly recognized epitopes outside regions mutated in the B.1.351 and B.1.1.7 variants. Because no day 14 peak-response samples were available, the repertoires could be characterized only after the peak T cell response. The 56-69-year group was small, and its depth increase did not reach significance, likely because of low power.

The CDR3 regions of human TCRbeta chains were analyzed by immunosequencing. Turning to the authors' computational methods: TCRs in the repertoires were matched against a reference library of SARS-CoV-2-specific TCRs that had been generated with the MIRA antigen-specificity platform. Breadth was defined as the fraction of unique TCRs that were SARS-CoV-2-associated, and depth was defined as the fraction of total T cells that were SARS-CoV-2-associated. Each spike-specific TCR was assigned to its reactive spike region and to a CD4 or CD8 class using the MIRA data. Log10-transformed breadth and depth values were compared by one-way ANOVA with Sidak's multiple comparisons tests. What TCRdb holds here is the immuneACCESS table cut down to in-frame rearrangements. Part of the clones is not present; checked against another copy, under half of the missing clones reflect an unresolved V gene, and the others are unexplained. Clone size and the V and J calls come from that table; the DNA yielded D and trimming. The sample table lists roughly 100,000 clones, about nine tenths of them with a count of one. Approximately 5% of the sample comes from the top ten.

The meaning of the sample's time point label: baseline before first vaccination. The vaccinee samples were drawn from two UK trials, COV001 and COV002, one of which was a single-blind randomized controlled phase 2/3 trial testing AZD1222 (ChAdOx1 nCoV-19) in healthy adults. For TCRbeta chain sequencing, PBMC samples from trial participants were taken at day 0 and at day 28 after the second dose. This receptor was obtained from an adult in good health. The rearrangement combines TRBV3-1 (or the pseudogene TRBV3-2) with TRBJ2-7, with the D gene uncertain. Sequenced here: peripheral blood, sampled on day 0 of AZD1222 vaccination. CDR3 protein: CASSSPSEQYF. In nucleotide form, the sequence is TGTGCCAGCAGCTCTCCTAGTGAGCAGTACTTC.